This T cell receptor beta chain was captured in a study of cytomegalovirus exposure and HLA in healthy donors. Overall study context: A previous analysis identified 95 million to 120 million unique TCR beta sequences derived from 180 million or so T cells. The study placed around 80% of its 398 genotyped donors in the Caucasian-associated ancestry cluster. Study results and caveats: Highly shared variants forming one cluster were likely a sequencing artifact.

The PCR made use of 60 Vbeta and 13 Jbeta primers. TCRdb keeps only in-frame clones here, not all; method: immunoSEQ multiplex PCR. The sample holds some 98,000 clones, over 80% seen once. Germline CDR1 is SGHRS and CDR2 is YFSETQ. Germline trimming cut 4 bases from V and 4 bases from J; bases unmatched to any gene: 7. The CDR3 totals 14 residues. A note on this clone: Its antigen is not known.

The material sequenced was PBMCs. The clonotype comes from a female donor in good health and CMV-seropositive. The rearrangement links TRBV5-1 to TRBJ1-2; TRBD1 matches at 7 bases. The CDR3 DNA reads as TGCGCCAGCAGCGTAGCCCCAGGGGGCTATGGCTACACCTTC. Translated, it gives CASSVAPGGYGYTF.